One sample yielded the 16 T cell receptor beta chains listed below, sequenced in a study of T cell repertoires in cytomegalovirus infection. TCRdb fed the reads into MiXCR, producing one record per CDR3 protein. The sample has tens of thousands of distinct CDR3 sequences, 3% to 4.5% seen once; the top ten hold 22%. Sequencing was done on a sample of PBMCs. These receptors were obtained from a human donor in good health (CMV status not recorded). Some clones in this sample may be carry-over from other donors' samples.

In its sample, this clonotype was seen many times. CDR3 nucleotides: TGTGCCAGCAGCAGACCTAACCCTACAGGGATCGATGAGCAGTTCTTC. This gives the protein CASSRPNPTGIDEQFF. The V and J genes are TRBV7-2 and TRBJ2-1; D possibly corresponds to TRBD1 (6 bases). V lost 5 bases to trimming and J lost 8 bases, with 22 bases between them. From germline, CDR1 is SGHTA and CDR2 FQGNSA. The CDR3 loop spans 16 amino acids.

This sequence joins TRBV7-4 and TRBJ2-7; the D gene could be TRBD1 or TRBD2 (6 bases each). Germline lookup yields CDR1 SGHVT and CDR2 SQSDAQ. The CDR3 has 13 amino acids. V gave up 4 bases and J gave up 7 bases, with 14 bases separating them. CDR3: CASSWPGAGEQYF. In nucleotides, the CDR3 is TGTGCCAGCAGCTGGCCGGGGGCGGGAGAGCAGTACTTC.

The sample holds many counts of this clonotype. The V and J genes are TRBV29-1 and TRBJ1-1, with no clear D. CDR3 length: 13 amino acids. Trimming pared 4 bases from V and 0 bases from J, leaving 9 bases between. CDR1 is SQVTM, CDR2 ANQGSEA, per germline. For the CDR3, the DNA is TGCAGCGTTGTTTTTGATCTGAACACTGAAGCTTTCTTT. Amino acids: CSVVFDLNTEAFF. Drawing the rest from reference TRBV29-1 and TRBJ1-1, the complete variable domain is SAVISQKPSRDICQRGTSLTIQCQVDSQVTMMFWYRQQPGQSLTLIATANQGSEATYESGFVIDKFPISRPNLTFSTLTVSNMSPEDSSIYLCSVVFDLNTEAFFGQGTRLTVV.

This clonotype was detected ten times or more. DNA for the CDR3: TGTGCCAGCAGCTTAGCGCCTACCGGGGAGCTGTTTTTT. It translates to CASSLAPTGELFF. This chain joins TRBV7-2 and TRBJ2-2; D is unresolved. The CDR3 length is 13 residues. The germline V and J ends were trimmed by 0 bases and 5 bases, with 4 bases remaining between them. The germline CDR1 and CDR2 sequences are SGHTA and FQGNSA. The complete variable domain, with remaining parts taken from reference TRBV7-2 and TRBJ2-2, reads GAGVSQSPSNKVTEKGKDVELRCDPISGHTALYWYRQSLGQGLEFLIYFQGNSAPDKSGLPSDRFSAERTGGSVSTLTIQRTQQEDSAVYLCASSLAPTGELFFGEGSRLTVL.

The sample holds many counts of this clonotype. This chain links TRBV28 with TRBJ1-1, with D possibly matching TRBD1 (5 bases). Germline CDR1 MDHEN, CDR2 SYDVKM. Trimming left V 5 bases short and J 5 bases short, with 12 bases between. The CDR3 sequence is 13 residues long. The CDR3 region is CASSPGLGTEAFF. The CDR3 DNA sequence: TGTGCCAGCAGTCCAGGGTTGGGGACTGAAGCTTTCTTT.

About this clonotype itself: A clone one base away is much larger, so this may be a read error. The V and J genes are TRBV19 and TRBJ2-1; D gene ambiguous. The CDR3 totals 11 residues. The germline V gene encodes CDR1 LNHDA and CDR2 SQIVND (reference sequence). This CDR3 reads CVSSTYNEQFF. Written as DNA, the CDR3 is TGTGTCAGTAGTACCTACAATGAGCAGTTCTTC.

This clonotype was seen repeatedly, ten times or more. The V and J genes are TRBV20-1 and TRBJ1-1; D uncertain. The CDR3 loop spans 13 amino acids. Germline V gives CDR1 DFQATT, CDR2 SNEGSKA (reference sequence). V was clipped by 1 base and J by 1 base, with 7 bases between them. The CDR3: CSARAPQNTEAFF. The CDR3 DNA follows: TGCAGTGCTAGAGCACCACAGAACACTGAAGCTTTCTTT.

This clonotype has at least ten counts. V and J are TRBV7-2 and TRBJ1-1, with 8 nucleotides matching TRBD1. Unmatched junction bases numbered 5, after V lost 4 bases and J lost 7 bases. This CDR3 has 13 residues. CDR1 SGHTA and CDR2 FQGNSA come from the germline V gene. The CDR3 DNA sequence: TGTGCCAGCAGCTCACAGGGGGGAAGTGAAGCTTTCTTT. Its protein is CASSSQGGSEAFF.

There are many counts of this clonotype. The rearrangement links TRBV7-2 to TRBJ2-1; D may match TRBD1 or TRBD2 (5 bases each). Germline V gene sequence: CDR1 SGHTA, CDR2 FQGNSA. V lost 0 bases and J lost 0, with 12 bases in between. The CDR3 consists of 17 residues. In DNA form, the CDR3 reads TGTGCCAGCAGCTTAGCAGGTGGGGGAAGCTCCTACAATGAGCAGTTCTTC. Protein sequence: CASSLAGGGSSYNEQFF.

This clonotype was recorded at least ten times. V gene TRBV7-9 combines with J gene TRBJ2-5, with D tentatively TRBD1 (5 bases). V was pared by 2 bases and J by 9 bases, with 13 bases between. The CDR3 length is 13 residues. Per the germline V gene, CDR1 is SEHNR and CDR2 is FQNEAQ (reference sequence). In nucleotides, the CDR3 is TGTGCCAGCAGCTTACTGTTCCCAGGGCCCCAGTACTTC. This translates into CASSLLFPGPQYF.

This clonotype showed up many times. The J gene is TRBJ2-1, the V gene TRBV11-3; 8 bases match TRBD1. The V and J ends lost 11 bases and 2 bases, in that order; junction bases with no gene match: 20. The V gene's germline CDR1 is SGHNT and CDR2 YENEEA. The CDR3 is made up of 18 amino acids. In nucleotides, the CDR3 is TGTGCCGGGCCGGGGACAGGAACAATTCAGGTCCCCTACAATGAGCAGTTCTTC. Protein sequence: CAGPGTGTIQVPYNEQFF.

The chain recombines TRBV10-3 with TRBJ2-1, with 7 positions matching TRBD2. J was trimmed by 8 bases and V by 4 bases; bases with no gene match: 20. There are 18 residues in the CDR3. Germline V CDR1 and CDR2: ENHRY, SYGVKD. CDR3 nucleotide sequence: TGTGCCATCAGTGGTCTCTTGCGGGGCGGGAGTGCGATCTATGAGCAGTTCTTC. This codes for CAISGLLRGGSAIYEQFF.

Many counts were recorded for this clonotype. The chain recombines TRBV7-2 with TRBJ1-1; D unclear. Between the trimmed V and J ends, which lost 1 base and 5 bases, there was a span of 11 bases. Per germline, CDR1 SGHTA and CDR2 FQGNSA. CDR3 size: 14 residues. The CDR3 region is CASSLERVRTEAFF. The DNA of the CDR3 is TGTGCCAGCAGCTTAGAAAGGGTTCGGACTGAAGCTTTCTTT.

This clonotype was detected ten times or more. V usage is TRBV7-9 and J usage is TRBJ1-1, with no clear D. The CDR3 is 13 amino acids. V dropped 5 bases and J dropped 1 base, with 8 bases sitting between them. Germline CDR1 reads SEHNR; CDR2 reads FQNEAQ (reference sequence). The DNA for the CDR3 is TGTGCCAGCAGCGGCCAAGCGAACACTGAAGCTTTCTTT. Translating it yields CASSGQANTEAFF.

At least ten counts were recorded for this clonotype. V usage is TRBV7-6 and J usage is TRBJ2-3, with D perhaps matching TRBD2 (6 bases). Trimming shortened V by 1 base and J by 6 bases, and 14 bases separated the two germline ends. The CDR3 is 15 residues long. Germline V gene lookup returns CDR1 SGHVS and CDR2 FNYEAQ. This CDR3 is CASSLGTKGGDTQYF. The CDR3 coding sequence is TGTGCCAGCAGCTTAGGGACAAAGGGAGGTGATACGCAGTATTTT.

The chain employs TRBV6-1 and TRBJ1-5; 7 bases are shared with TRBD1. V shed 6 bases and J 4 bases; nucleotides not matched to a gene: 3. The germline V gene has CDR1 MNHNS and CDR2 SASEGT. The CDR3 length is 13 residues. CDR3 DNA: TGTGCCAGCAGACCGGGACAGAATCAGCCCCAGCATTTT. It is translated as CASRPGQNQPQHF.